These 2 T cell receptor beta chains were all obtained from the same sample, sequenced in a study of blood T cells in healthy people across ages. Combining a sample-barcoded 5' primer with a J-beta primer mix, a second PCR ran for roughly 7 to 11 cycles. TCRdb processed the 5' RACE reads anew with MiXCR; each CDR3 protein has one entry. The table has around 1.5 million distinct CDR3 sequences, 35% to 45% seen once. Sequencing was done on a sample of blood. Source of these receptors: a woman under 30 in good health.

V and J are TRBV30 and TRBJ2-7; no clear D. Trimming stripped 5 bases from V and 3 bases from J, with 17 bases between. The CDR3 consists of 14 residues. In germline, CDR1 is GTSNPN, CDR2 SVGIG (reference sequence). This CDR3 reads CAWSPGGPSYEQYF. DNA for the CDR3: TGTGCCTGGTCTCCGGGCGGCCCCAGCTACGAGCAGTACTTC.

This sequence joins TRBV20-1 and TRBJ1-5, with 7 bases that match TRBD1. Germline V lookup: CDR1 DFQATT, CDR2 SNEGSKA (reference sequence). The CDR3 is made up of 14 amino acids. Unmatched junction bases numbered 5, after V lost 6 bases and J lost 0 bases. The CDR3 coding sequence is TGCAGTGCGCCCCGGGACAGTAGCAATCAGCCCCAGCATTTT. Protein: CSAPRDSSNQPQHF.